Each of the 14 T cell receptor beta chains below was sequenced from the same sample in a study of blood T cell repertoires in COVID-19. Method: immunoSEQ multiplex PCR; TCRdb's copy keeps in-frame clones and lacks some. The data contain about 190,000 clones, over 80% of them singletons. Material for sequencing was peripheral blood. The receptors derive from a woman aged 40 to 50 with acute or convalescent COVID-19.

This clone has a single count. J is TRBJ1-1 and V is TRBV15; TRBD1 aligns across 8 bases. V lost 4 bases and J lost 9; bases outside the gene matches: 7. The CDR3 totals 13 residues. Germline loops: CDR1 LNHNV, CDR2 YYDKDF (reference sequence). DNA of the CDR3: TGTGCCACCAGCACAGACAGGGGCAATAAAGCTTTCTTT. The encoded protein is CATSTDRGNKAFF. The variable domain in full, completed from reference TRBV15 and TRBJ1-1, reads DAMVIQNPRYQVTQFGKPVTLSCSQTLNHNVMYWYQQKSSQAPKLLFHYYDKDFNNEADTPDNFQSRRPNTSFCFLDIRSPGLGDTAMYLCATSTDRGNKAFFGQGTRLTVV.

The CDR3 spells CASSIGQGAQETQYF. DNA of the CDR3: TGTGCCAGTAGTATAGGGCAGGGGGCACAAGAGACCCAGTACTTC. This chain connects TRBV19 to TRBJ2-5; 8 bases match TRBD1. Germline values: CDR1 LNHDA, CDR2 SQIVND (reference sequence). The CDR3 spans 15 residues. V trimming: 1 base; J trimming: 2 bases; junction bases outside the gene matches: 3. Variable domain in full (rest from reference TRBV19 and TRBJ2-5): DGGITQSPKYLFRKEGQNVTLSCEQNLNHDAMYWYRQDPGQGLRLIYYSQIVNDFQKGDIAEGYSVSREKKESFPLTVTSAQKNPTAFYLCASSIGQGAQETQYFGPGTRLLVL.

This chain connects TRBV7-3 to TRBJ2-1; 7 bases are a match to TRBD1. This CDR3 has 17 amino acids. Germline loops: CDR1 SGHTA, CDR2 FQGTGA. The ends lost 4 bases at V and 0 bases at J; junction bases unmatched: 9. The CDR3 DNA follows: TGTGCCAGCAGCTCGGGACAGAACCCGAGCTCCTACAATGAGCAGTTCTTC. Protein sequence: CASSSGQNPSSYNEQFF.

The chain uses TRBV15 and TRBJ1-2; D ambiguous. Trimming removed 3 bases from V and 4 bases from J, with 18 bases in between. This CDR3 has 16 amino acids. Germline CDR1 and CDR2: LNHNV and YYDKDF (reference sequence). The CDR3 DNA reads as TGTGCCACCAGCAGCGTGGGGAGTCGGAGTATCTATGGCTACACCTTC. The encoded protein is CATSSVGSRSIYGYTF.

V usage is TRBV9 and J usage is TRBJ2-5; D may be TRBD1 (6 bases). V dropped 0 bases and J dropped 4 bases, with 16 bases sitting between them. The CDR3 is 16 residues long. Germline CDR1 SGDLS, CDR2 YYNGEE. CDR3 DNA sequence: TGTGCCAGCAGCGTAGAGGCAGGGGCGGAAGGAGAGACCCAGTACTTC. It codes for CASSVEAGAEGETQYF.

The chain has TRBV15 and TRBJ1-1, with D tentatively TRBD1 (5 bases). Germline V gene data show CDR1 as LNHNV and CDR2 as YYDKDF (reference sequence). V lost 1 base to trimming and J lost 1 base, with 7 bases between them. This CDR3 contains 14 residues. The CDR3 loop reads CATSRAQGNTEAFF. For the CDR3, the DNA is TGTGCCACCAGCAGAGCCCAGGGGAACACTGAAGCTTTCTTT.

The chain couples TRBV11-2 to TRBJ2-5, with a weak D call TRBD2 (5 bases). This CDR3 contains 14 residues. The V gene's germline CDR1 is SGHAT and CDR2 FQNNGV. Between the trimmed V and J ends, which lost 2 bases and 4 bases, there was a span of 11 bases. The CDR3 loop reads CASSLTGVRETQYF. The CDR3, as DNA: TGTGCCAGCAGCTTAACCGGGGTCAGAGAGACCCAGTACTTC.

The CDR3 sequence: CASSIDRGRMNEQFF. The CDR3 nucleotides read TGTGCCAGCAGCATCGACAGGGGACGTATGAATGAGCAGTTCTTC. V gene TRBV7-7 combines with J gene TRBJ2-1; 8 nucleotides align to TRBD1. The CDR3 runs to 15 residues. Unmatched junction bases numbered 10, after V lost 5 bases and J lost 7 bases. CDR1 is SSHAT and CDR2 is FNYEAQ in the germline V gene (reference sequence).

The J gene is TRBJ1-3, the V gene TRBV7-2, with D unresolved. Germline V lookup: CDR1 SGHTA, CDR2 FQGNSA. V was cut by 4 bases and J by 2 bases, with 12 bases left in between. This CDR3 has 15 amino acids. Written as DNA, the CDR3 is TGTGCCAGCAGCTATTTCGGCGGGACTGGAAACACCATATATTTT. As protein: CASSYFGGTGNTIYF.

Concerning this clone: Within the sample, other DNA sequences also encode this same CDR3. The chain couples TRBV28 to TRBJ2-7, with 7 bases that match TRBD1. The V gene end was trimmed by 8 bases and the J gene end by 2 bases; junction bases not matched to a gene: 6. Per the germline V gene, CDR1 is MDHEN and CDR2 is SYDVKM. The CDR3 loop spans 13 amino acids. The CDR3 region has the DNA TGTGCCAGCCGCCCACAGGGGACCTACGAGCAGTACTTC. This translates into CASRPQGTYEQYF.

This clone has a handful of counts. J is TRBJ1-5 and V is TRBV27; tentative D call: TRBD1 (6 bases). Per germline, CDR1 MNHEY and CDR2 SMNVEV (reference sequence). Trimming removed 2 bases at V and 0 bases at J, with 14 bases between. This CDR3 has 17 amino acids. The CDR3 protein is CASSLGGALYSNQPQHF. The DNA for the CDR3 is TGTGCCAGCAGTTTAGGGGGCGCCCTTTATAGCAATCAGCCCCAGCATTTT.

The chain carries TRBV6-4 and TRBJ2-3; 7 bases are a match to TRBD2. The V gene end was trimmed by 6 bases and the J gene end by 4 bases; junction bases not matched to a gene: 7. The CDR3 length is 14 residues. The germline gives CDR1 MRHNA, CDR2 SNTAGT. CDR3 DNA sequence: TGTGCCAGCAGCCCGGCGGGAGAGGCAGATACGCAGTATTTT. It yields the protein CASSPAGEADTQYF.

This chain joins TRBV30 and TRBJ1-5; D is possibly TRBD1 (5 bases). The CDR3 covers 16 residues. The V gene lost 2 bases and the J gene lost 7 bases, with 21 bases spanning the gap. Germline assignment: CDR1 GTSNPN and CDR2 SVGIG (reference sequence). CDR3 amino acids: CAWSPYQRGVGQPQHF. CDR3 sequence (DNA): TGTGCCTGGAGTCCATACCAACGGGGGGTAGGACAGCCCCAGCATTTT.

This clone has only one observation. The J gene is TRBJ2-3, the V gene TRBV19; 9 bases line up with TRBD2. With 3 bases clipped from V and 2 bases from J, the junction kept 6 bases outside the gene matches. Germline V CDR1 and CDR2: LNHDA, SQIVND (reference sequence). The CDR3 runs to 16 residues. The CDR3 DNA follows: TGTGCCAGTAGTATCCAAGCGGGAGGTTTCACAGATACGCAGTATTTT. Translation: CASSIQAGGFTDTQYF.